What follows are 30 T cell receptor beta chains derived from one specimen sequenced in a study of vaccination and CD4 T cells after COVID-19. Treatment of the sample: approximately nine-day PBMC culture with coronavirus spike peptide pools or control peptides (ViraFEST assay). Scientists ran DNA taken from cultured CD4+ T cells through the Oncomine TCR Beta short-read assay for sequencing. TCRdb passed the PCR reads through MiXCR, listing each CDR3 protein once. The profile shows more than 10,000 distinct CDR3 sequences, 22% of them singletons. These receptors' targets are unknown. Sequences were derived from CD4+ T cells from blood, cultured in vitro, sampled after SARS-CoV-2 vaccination. All receptors derive from a human donor who had recovered from COVID-19.

This clonotype has more than one count but fewer than ten. The CDR3 region is CASSLDQDPLWDGYTF. The CDR3 bases are TGTGCCAGCAGCTTAGATCAGGACCCGCTCTGGGACGGCTACACCTTC. The chain links TRBV7-2 to TRBJ1-2; D is possibly TRBD1 (5 bases). V lost 1 base and J 8 bases, leaving 20 bases between the germline ends. Germline assignment: CDR1 SGHTA and CDR2 FQGNSA. The CDR3 spans 16 residues.

This chain joins TRBV6-5 and TRBJ1-3, with D possibly TRBD1 on 6 matching bases. The CDR3 is made up of 15 amino acids. Trimming stripped 2 bases from V and 4 bases from J, with 12 bases between. Germline V gene lookup returns CDR1 MNHEY and CDR2 SVGAGI. CDR3 coding DNA: TGTGCCAGCAGTTACGCCGGGGGGCTGGGAAACACCATATATTTT. Translated: CASSYAGGLGNTIYF.

This clonotype was picked up a small number of times. This chain connects TRBV20-1 to TRBJ2-1; 8 bases line up with TRBD2. The junction had 8 bases not matched to a gene; V was cut back by 6 bases and J by 4 bases. Germline values: CDR1 DFQATT, CDR2 SNEGSKA (reference sequence). The CDR3 has 14 amino acids. The CDR3 DNA sequence: TGCAGTGCCGCAGCGGGAGCAGGTTACAATGAGCAGTTCTTC. This sequence encodes CSAAAGAGYNEQFF.

The chain links TRBV7-2 to TRBJ2-1, with 11 nucleotides matching TRBD2. CDR1 and CDR2 from the germline V gene are SGHTA and FQGNSA. Trimming removed 10 bases from V and 0 bases from J; junction bases left unmatched: 17. The CDR3 sequence is 19 residues long. CDR3 amino acids: CATKPGGLAGGLSYNEQFF. The CDR3 region has the DNA TGTGCCACCAAACCTGGGGGCCTAGCGGGAGGCCTCTCCTACAATGAGCAGTTCTTC.

CDR3: CASRPLVGGGYGYTF. CDR3 sequence (DNA): TGTGCCAGCAGACCCCTAGTGGGAGGCGGCTATGGCTACACCTTC. The chain couples TRBV7-9 to TRBJ1-2, with D unresolved. V was cut by 6 bases and J by 4 bases, with 18 bases left in between. The V gene's germline CDR1 is SEHNR and CDR2 FQNEAQ (reference sequence). The CDR3 runs 15 residues.

The chain has TRBV28 and TRBJ2-2, with D perhaps being TRBD1 or TRBD2 (5 bases each). V gave up 4 bases and J gave up 5 bases, with 26 bases separating them. The CDR3 length is 19 residues. From germline, CDR1 is MDHEN and CDR2 SYDVKM. CDR3 nucleotide sequence: TGTGCCAGCAGTTCCCCTCCAGGTGGGGACCGACGAAGAACCGGGGAGCTGTTTTTT. Protein: CASSSPPGGDRRRTGELFF.

In this sample, this clonotype turned up a few times. V usage is TRBV4-3 and J usage is TRBJ2-1, with D unresolved. Trimming pared 0 bases from V and 7 bases from J, leaving 13 bases between. The CDR3 is 15 residues long. Germline assignment: CDR1 LGHNA and CDR2 YSLEER. This CDR3 reads CASSQEGQLWNEQFF. CDR3 coding DNA: TGCGCCAGCAGCCAAGAGGGCCAGTTATGGAATGAGCAGTTCTTC.

This sequence joins TRBV7-9 and TRBJ1-1, with unresolved D. V was cut by 4 bases and J by 6 bases, with 12 bases left in between. CDR1 SEHNR and CDR2 FQNEAQ come from the germline V gene (reference sequence). The CDR3 length is 13 residues. For the CDR3, the DNA is TGTGCCAGCAGCTCGGATCCCGCCCCTGAAGCTTTCTTT. It encodes CASSSDPAPEAFF.

The rearrangement links TRBV2 to TRBJ2-2; D gene ambiguous. Germline V lookup: CDR1 SNHLY, CDR2 FYNNEI. V dropped 6 bases and J dropped 5 bases, with 16 bases sitting between them. The CDR3 is 15 residues long. The CDR3 loop reads CASSRGAVGTGELFF. The CDR3 nucleotides are TGTGCCAGCAGCCGCGGTGCGGTCGGGACCGGGGAGCTGTTTTTT.

To note about this clonotype: A much larger clone differs by one base, so this may be a read error. This CDR3 fails to terminate in the conserved phenylalanine or tryptophan, so it likely reflects a read error. The chain joins TRBV19 to TRBJ2-5; TRBD2 agrees at 9 bases. The CDR3 covers 15 residues. V was pared by 6 bases and J by 4 bases, with 9 bases of the junction left unmatched. Germline lookup yields CDR1 LNHDA and CDR2 SQIVND (reference sequence). CDR3 amino acids: CASRKGVAGAETQYY. The CDR3 bases are TGTGCCAGTAGAAAAGGGGTAGCGGGAGCAGAGACCCAGTACTAC.

This chain connects TRBV6-4 to TRBJ1-5, with D possibly matching TRBD1 (6 bases). Germline V gene sequence: CDR1 MRHNA, CDR2 SNTAGT. The CDR3 has 13 amino acids. Trimming cost V 11 bases and J 6 bases, with 17 bases left between them. CDR3 loop: CAGITGSGQPQHF. CDR3 in DNA: TGTGCCGGAATTACAGGGTCAGGTCAGCCCCAGCATTTT.

J is TRBJ2-1 and V is TRBV6-4; TRBD2 aligns across 8 bases. V dropped 0 bases and J dropped 4; count of bases not matched to a gene: 5. CDR3 size: 16 residues. Germline CDR1 reads MRHNA; CDR2 reads SNTAGT. This chain's CDR3 is CASSDSPTSAYNEQFF. CDR3 nucleotides: TGTGCCAGCAGTGACTCGCCGACTAGCGCTTACAATGAGCAGTTCTTC.

This clonotype is classed as medium-sized. The chain uses TRBV28 and TRBJ1-5, with D perhaps matching TRBD1 (6 bases). This CDR3 has 15 residues. The germline V gene has CDR1 MDHEN and CDR2 SYDVKM. The V and J ends lost 5 bases and 7 bases respectively, with 18 bases between them. The CDR3 reads CASSALTGSGQPQHF. The CDR3 DNA follows: TGTGCCAGCAGTGCCCTCACAGGGAGCGGCCAGCCCCAGCATTTT.

The gene calls are TRBV9 and TRBJ2-1, with D unclear. V lost 0 bases, J lost 5 bases, and 9 bases lay in between. Germline CDR1 and CDR2: SGDLS and YYNGEE. This CDR3 is 14 amino acids long. The CDR3 DNA sequence: TGTGCCAGCAGCGTAGTGGTCGGCCACAATGAGCAGTTCTTC. Its protein product is CASSVVVGHNEQFF.

By proportion, this clonotype is medium-sized. The CDR3 DNA reads as TGTGCCAGCACCCCAGGGTATAGCAATCAGCCCCAGCATTTT. Its translation: CASTPGYSNQPQHF. The rearrangement uses TRBV7-9 and TRBJ1-5; a weak D match, TRBD1 (5 bases). This CDR3 comprises 14 residues. The V gene's germline CDR1 is SEHNR and CDR2 FQNEAQ (reference sequence). Trimming stripped 7 bases from V and 0 bases from J, with 10 bases between.

The chain joins TRBV7-8 to TRBJ2-7; 7 bases are shared with TRBD2. CDR1 and CDR2 (germline): SGHVS, FQNEAQ. The CDR3 loop spans 13 amino acids. V dropped 2 bases and J dropped 7; count of bases not matched to a gene: 5. In DNA form, the CDR3 reads TGTGCCAGCAGCTTACCGGGAGGCCGGGAGCAGTACTTC. It yields the protein CASSLPGGREQYF.

In this sample, this clonotype turned up a few times. The chain recombines TRBV15 with TRBJ2-1; 13 nucleotides match TRBD2. The CDR3 has 17 amino acids. V was clipped by 4 bases and J by 13 bases; unmatched bases: 16. Germline V gives CDR1 LNHNV, CDR2 YYDKDF (reference sequence). CDR3 loop: CATSIGVITSGRAVQFF. The CDR3, as DNA: TGTGCCACCAGCATAGGGGTGATTACTAGCGGGAGGGCCGTCCAGTTCTTC. The full variable domain, with the rest looked up from reference TRBV15 and TRBJ2-1, is DAMVIQNPRYQVTQFGKPVTLSCSQTLNHNVMYWYQQKSSQAPKLLFHYYDKDFNNEADTPDNFQSRRPNTSFCFLDIRSPGLGDTAMYLCATSIGVITSGRAVQFFGPGTRLTVL.

The J gene is TRBJ1-5, the V gene TRBV7-2, with D unresolved. In germline, CDR1 is SGHTA, CDR2 FQGNSA. V lost 1 base to trimming and J lost 3 bases, with 13 bases between them. The CDR3 is 16 residues long. The CDR3 DNA sequence: TGTGCCAGCAGCTTAGGACTTAACCAAGCCAATCAGCCCCAGCATTTT. Translating it yields CASSLGLNQANQPQHF.

This clonotype was observed a handful of times. V gene TRBV7-9 combines with J gene TRBJ2-5; possible D gene TRBD2, 6 bases. CDR3 length: 14 amino acids. CDR1 and CDR2 (germline): SEHNR, FQNEAQ (reference sequence). V was pared by 5 bases and J by 2 bases, with 12 bases between. The CDR3 loop is CASSRAGGQETQYF. CDR3 in DNA: TGTGCCAGCAGCAGAGCGGGCGGGCAAGAGACCCAGTACTTC.

Remarks on this clonotype: One junction end disagrees with the germline gene, perhaps due to a read error. The chain carries TRBV6-4 and TRBJ2-6; D might be TRBD2 (6 bases). This CDR3 is built from 16 residues. CDR1 and CDR2 from the germline V gene are MRHNA and SNTAGT. As DNA, the CDR3 is TGTGCCAGCAGTGAGGCACCAGGGACTGGGGCCAACATCCTGACTTTC. Amino acid sequence: CASSEAPGTGANILTF.

The chain employs TRBV18 and TRBJ1-6, with a tentative D call TRBD1 (5 bases). Trimming removed 4 bases from V and 7 bases from J, with 8 bases in between. Germline CDR1 KGHSH, CDR2 LQKENI. The CDR3 sequence is 13 residues long. The chain's CDR3 is CASSRDGNSPLHF. In nucleotides, the CDR3 is TGTGCCAGCTCACGGGACGGCAATTCACCCCTCCACTTT.

This rearrangement joins TRBV4-1 to TRBJ2-3, with D unclear. Germline assignment: CDR1 MGHRA and CDR2 YSYEKL. The CDR3 is 14 residues long. V was pared by 4 bases and J by 2 bases, with 10 bases between. The CDR3 DNA is TGCGCCAGCAGCCCCCGGACCTACACAGATACGCAGTATTTT. Translating it yields CASSPRTYTDTQYF.

By frequency in the sample, this clonotype is medium-sized. This sequence joins TRBV20-1 and TRBJ2-1; D gene uncertain. Between the trimmed V and J ends, which lost 4 bases and 4 bases, there was a span of 8 bases. Per the germline V gene, CDR1 is DFQATT and CDR2 is SNEGSKA (reference sequence). The CDR3 has 12 amino acids. CDR3 sequence (DNA): TGCAGTGCTATCCCTCTATACAATGAGCAGTTCTTC. Its protein product is CSAIPLYNEQFF.

A few counts support this clonotype. The chain joins TRBV7-2 to TRBJ2-1; perhaps TRBD1 as D (6 bases). The CDR3 is 17 residues long. Germline CDR1 reads SGHTA; CDR2 reads FQGNSA. The ends were cut back, 1 base at V and 5 bases at J, with 18 bases in the middle. The CDR3, as DNA: TGTGCCAGCAGCTTAGAAAGGGGGTTCGGCCTAAACAATGAGCAGTTCTTC. Its translation: CASSLERGFGLNNEQFF.

This clonotype ranks as medium-sized. This chain connects TRBV20-1 to TRBJ2-5; no clear D gene. V dropped 2 bases and J dropped 4 bases, with 5 bases sitting between them. Germline CDR1 and CDR2: DFQATT and SNEGSKA (reference sequence). The CDR3 is 11 amino acids. The CDR3 spells CSARTGETQYF. The CDR3, as DNA: TGCAGTGCTAGAACGGGAGAGACCCAGTACTTC.

The genes are TRBV7-2 and TRBJ2-1; D not resolved. CDR3 size: 11 residues. Trimming removed 5 bases at V and 4 bases at J, with 3 bases between. From germline, CDR1 is SGHTA and CDR2 FQGNSA. The CDR3 coding sequence is TGTGCCAGCAGCAATTACAATGAGCAGTTCTTC. Protein sequence: CASSNYNEQFF.

This clonotype has a handful of counts. The V gene is TRBV15, the J gene TRBJ2-1; 9 bases are a match to TRBD2. The V gene's germline CDR1 is LNHNV and CDR2 YYDKDF (reference sequence). J lost 8 bases, V lost 0 bases, and 17 bases had no gene match. The CDR3 has 19 residues. CDR3 sequence (DNA): TGTGCCACCAGCAGAGATACCCGCGTTTTGCGGGAGGGCTTCGATGAGCAGTTCTTC. Its protein product is CATSRDTRVLREGFDEQFF.

This rearrangement joins TRBV4-1 to TRBJ2-1, with D perhaps matching TRBD2 (5 bases). This CDR3 comprises 15 residues. Germline V gene sequence: CDR1 MGHRA, CDR2 YSYEKL. The V gene lost 5 bases and the J gene lost 0 bases, with 11 bases spanning the gap. CDR3 nucleotides: TGCGCCAGCAGCTCCGGACTGGACTCCTACAATGAGCAGTTCTTC. Translation gives CASSSGLDSYNEQFF.

This chain joins TRBV4-3 and TRBJ2-1; tentatively, D is TRBD1 (5 bases). The length of the CDR3 is 15 residues. CDR1 and CDR2 (germline): LGHNA, YSLEER. Deletions cut 3 bases from V and 9 bases from J, with 18 bases between. CDR3 loop: CASSHSPQGYGEQFF. CDR3 nucleotides: TGCGCCAGCAGCCACAGCCCTCAGGGCTACGGTGAGCAGTTCTTC.

This clonotype was observed a few times. The chain combines TRBV7-3 with TRBJ1-6, with 8 bases lining up with TRBD1. Trimming cost V 2 bases and J 7 bases; bases outside gene matches: 10. Per the germline V gene, CDR1 is SGHTA and CDR2 is FQGTGA. The CDR3 covers 17 residues. CDR3 sequence: CASSLWARGTGNSPLHF. CDR3 DNA sequence: TGTGCCAGCAGCTTATGGGCTCGAGGGACAGGCAATTCACCCCTCCACTTT.